This paragraph reports one T cell receptor (beta chain). Likely a read error: the CDR3 ends without its conserved phenylalanine or tryptophan. The CDR3 sequence is 12 residues long. The germline V and J ends were trimmed by 3 bases and 12 bases, with 9 bases remaining between them. CDR1 is SNHLY, CDR2 FYNNEI, per germline. One entry per CDR3 protein, called by TCRdb with MiXCR from the 5' RACE reads. In the table there are hundreds of thousands of distinct CDR3 sequences, about 28% of which are singletons. This sample is drawn from a study of identical twins' blood T cells. The rearrangement joins TRBV2 to TRBJ1-6; D unclear. The sequenced sample consisted of PBMCs. The origin of this receptor is a woman aged 18 to 49 in good health. The CDR3, as DNA: TGTGCCAGCAGTGAGTGGAATCAACCCCTCCACCTT. As protein: CASSEWNQPLHL.